This passage covers 20 T cell receptor beta chains from one sample sequenced in a study of cytomegalovirus exposure and HLA in healthy donors. Amplification used 60 Vbeta primers and 13 Jbeta primers. Sequencing was performed with immunoSEQ multiplex PCR; in TCRdb, only in-frame clones are kept and a portion is missing. The sample has under 200,000 clones; about 71% are singletons. The sequenced sample consisted of PBMCs. The receptors were gathered from a woman aged 30 to 39 in good health and CMV-seronegative.

This clone came up a few times. The chain carries TRBV7-2 and TRBJ2-7; 10 nucleotides match TRBD2. The CDR3 sequence is 15 residues long. Germline loops: CDR1 SGHTA, CDR2 FQGNSA. J was trimmed by 5 bases and V by 1 base; bases with no gene match: 5. The CDR3 coding sequence is TGTGCCAGCAGCTTAGGAGCGGGAGGGTTCGACGAGCAGTACTTC. It translates to CASSLGAGGFDEQYF.

J is TRBJ1-1 and V is TRBV7-9, with D possibly TRBD1 on 5 matching bases. Per the germline V gene, CDR1 is SEHNR and CDR2 is FQNEAQ (reference sequence). The V gene lost 2 bases and the J gene lost 4 bases, with 11 bases spanning the gap. The CDR3 contains 14 residues. The CDR3 nucleotides read TGTGCCAGCAGCTTAACGCAGGGCTCCACTGAAGCTTTCTTT. Residues: CASSLTQGSTEAFF.

The J gene is TRBJ2-5, the V gene TRBV5-1; 11 bases line up with TRBD2. With V trimmed by 7 bases and J by 3 bases, 5 bases remained unmatched. Germline assignment: CDR1 SGHRS and CDR2 YFSETQ. This CDR3 region has 14 residues. CDR3 region: CASQPGLAEETQYF. Here the CDR3 DNA reads TGCGCCAGCCAACCGGGACTAGCGGAAGAGACCCAGTACTTC.

For this clone: The junction does not match germline at one end; this may be a read error. The chain combines TRBV29-1 with TRBJ1-2; D is undetermined. CDR3 size: 11 residues. Germline lookup yields CDR1 SQVTM and CDR2 ANQGSEA. Here the CDR3 DNA reads TGCAGCGCTGAGGACCCGGCGGACTACCCCTTC. It translates to CSAEDPADYPF. The full variable domain, its missing parts supplied by reference TRBV29-1 and TRBJ1-2, is SAVISQKPSRDICQRGTSLTIQCQVDSQVTMMFWYRQQPGQSLTLIATANQGSEATYESGFVIDKFPISRPNLTFSTLTVSNMSPEDSSIYLCSAEDPADYPFGSGTRLTVV.

The gene calls are TRBV28 and TRBJ1-3, with TRBD1 matching over 7 bases. The junction had 8 bases not matched to a gene; V was cut back by 2 bases and J by 7 bases. Germline V CDR1 and CDR2: MDHEN, SYDVKM. CDR3 length: 15 residues. CDR3 in amino acids: CASSLIRQGWNTIYF. The CDR3 coding sequence is TGTGCCAGCAGTTTAATCCGACAGGGCTGGAACACCATATATTTT. Supplemented by reference TRBV28 and TRBJ1-3, the full variable domain reads DVKVTQSSRYLVKRTGEKVFLECVQDMDHENMFWYRQDPGLGLRLIYFSYDVKMKEKGDIPEGYSVSREKKERFSLILESASTNQTSMYLCASSLIRQGWNTIYFGEGSWLTVV.

The rearrangement uses TRBV5-4 and TRBJ2-1, with 11 bases that match TRBD1. Germline lookup yields CDR1 SGHNT and CDR2 YYREEE (reference sequence). The CDR3 is 16 amino acids. Germline trimming cut 0 bases from V and 3 bases from J; bases unmatched to any gene: 2. The CDR3 nucleotides read TGTGCCAGCAGCTTGGGGGGACAGGGGGTCTACAATGAGCAGTTCTTC. This translates into CASSLGGQGVYNEQFF.

This chain uses TRBV19 with TRBJ2-7; D perhaps matches TRBD1 (6 bases). There are 15 residues in the CDR3. Trimming took 9 bases from V and 2 from J, leaving 20 bases between them. CDR1 is LNHDA, CDR2 SQIVND, per germline (reference sequence). Here the CDR3 DNA reads TGTGCCAGAATTCCAACGAGACAGGAAACCTACGAGCAGTACTTC. Its translation: CARIPTRQETYEQYF.

This clone occurred once. This rearrangement joins TRBV7-3 to TRBJ2-2; 7 nucleotides match TRBD1. The germline gives CDR1 SGHTA, CDR2 FQGTGA. V trimming: 1 base; J trimming: 8 bases; junction bases outside the gene matches: 7. This CDR3 region has 15 residues. For the CDR3, the DNA is TGTGCCAGCAGCTTAATGACAGGGATTGGGGGGGAGCTGTTTTTT. As protein: CASSLMTGIGGELFF.

CDR3 region: CASSLRPGVSRGDTEAFF. Here the CDR3 DNA reads TGTGCCAGCAGTTTGCGACCAGGGGTCTCCAGGGGAGACACTGAAGCTTTCTTT. The V gene is TRBV27, the J gene TRBJ1-1, with D possibly TRBD1 on 6 matching bases. The CDR3 contains 18 residues. The V gene's germline CDR1 is MNHEY and CDR2 SMNVEV (reference sequence). V lost 3 bases and J 3 bases, leaving 23 bases between the germline ends.

The V call is TRBV14, the J call TRBJ2-3, with a tentative D call TRBD1 (6 bases). Germline V gene data show CDR1 as SGHDN and CDR2 as FVKESK. V lost 0 bases and J 4 bases, leaving 14 bases between the germline ends. The CDR3 runs to 16 residues. CDR3 in DNA: TGTGCCAGCAGCCAAGAATACAGGGTTGCGGCAGATACGCAGTATTTT. This encodes CASSQEYRVAADTQYF.

The chain uses TRBV7-2 and TRBJ1-6; D remains ambiguous. This CDR3 is built from 15 residues. V shed 6 bases and J shed 7 bases, with 16 bases lying between them. Germline CDR1 SGHTA, CDR2 FQGNSA. CDR3 DNA sequence: TGTGCCAGCAGGTCCCCAGGAAGAGGGAATTCACCCCTCCACTTT. Protein sequence: CASRSPGRGNSPLHF.

The chain joins TRBV30 to TRBJ2-1; 7 bases agree with TRBD1. Germline lookup yields CDR1 GTSNPN and CDR2 SVGIG (reference sequence). J lost 11 bases, V lost 5 bases, and 15 bases had no gene match. This CDR3 region has 14 residues. The CDR3: CAWSFSQGVGQQFF. For the CDR3, the DNA is TGTGCCTGGTCCTTTAGCCAGGGGGTGGGACAGCAGTTCTTC.

The genes are TRBV27 and TRBJ1-4, with D tentatively TRBD1 (5 bases). Trimming stripped 10 bases from V and 6 bases from J, with 18 bases between. The CDR3 has 14 residues. The germline V gene has CDR1 MNHEY and CDR2 SMNVEV (reference sequence). CDR3 residues: CATQLTVGYEKLFF. The CDR3 DNA sequence: TGTGCCACCCAGTTGACAGTTGGTTATGAAAAACTGTTTTTT.

The gene calls are TRBV15 and TRBJ2-2; D is perhaps TRBD1 (6 bases). Trimming stripped 0 bases from V and 4 bases from J, with 12 bases between. Looked up from germline, CDR1 is LNHNV and CDR2 is YYDKDF (reference sequence). This CDR3 is 16 amino acids long. The CDR3 DNA reads as TGTGCCACCAGCAGAGACAGGGGTACGGCCACCGGGGAGCTGTTTTTT. Its translation: CATSRDRGTATGELFF.

V is TRBV27 and J is TRBJ2-3, with TRBD2 matching over 13 bases. The V and J ends lost 5 bases and 3 bases, in that order; junction bases with no gene match: 8. CDR3 size: 17 residues. Germline CDR1 and CDR2: MNHEY and SMNVEV (reference sequence). This CDR3 reads CASSLLGLAGVTDTQYF. In DNA form, the CDR3 reads TGTGCCAGCAGTCTTCTCGGACTAGCGGGAGTAACAGATACGCAGTATTTT.

The chain couples TRBV2 to TRBJ1-6; D call uncertain. The CDR3 has 14 residues. V gave up 0 bases and J gave up 9 bases, with 9 bases separating them. The germline gives CDR1 SNHLY, CDR2 FYNNEI. This CDR3 reads CASSEAREVSPLHF. CDR3 bases: TGTGCCAGCAGTGAAGCTCGGGAAGTTTCACCCCTCCACTTT.

The V and J genes are TRBV2 and TRBJ1-1, with 10 nucleotides matching TRBD1. The V gene end was trimmed by 6 bases and the J gene end by 1 base; junction bases not matched to a gene: 2. The length of the CDR3 is 14 residues. CDR1 is SNHLY, CDR2 FYNNEI, per germline. Written as DNA, the CDR3 is TGTGCCAGCAGGGGACAGGGGCGGAACACTGAAGCTTTCTTT. Its translation is CASRGQGRNTEAFF.

The chain links TRBV4-1 to TRBJ2-4, with D unresolved. CDR1 and CDR2 from the germline V gene are MGHRA and YSYEKL. CDR3 length: 17 residues. V was trimmed by 0 bases and J by 1 base, leaving 13 bases between them. CDR3 sequence: CASSQDRVAGAKNIQYF. The CDR3 DNA reads as TGCGCCAGCAGCCAAGATAGAGTGGCCGGGGCCAAAAACATTCAGTACTTC.

This clone showed up just a few times. The V gene is TRBV6-1, the J gene TRBJ1-5, with 9 bases that match TRBD1. There are 15 residues in the CDR3. Germline CDR1 and CDR2: MNHNS and SASEGT. Trimming cost V 3 bases and J 4 bases; bases outside gene matches: 4. Here the CDR3 DNA reads TGTGCCAGCAGTGACCAGACAGGGGGTAATCAGCCCCAGCATTTT. It encodes CASSDQTGGNQPQHF.

This sequence joins TRBV28 and TRBJ2-5; 7 bases line up with TRBD2. Germline V gene sequence: CDR1 MDHEN, CDR2 SYDVKM. This CDR3 has 16 amino acids. V lost 6 bases and J lost 6; bases outside the gene matches: 16. In DNA, the CDR3 is TGTGCCAGCAGAACCTTGGGAGGGGAAGACTATAAGACCCAGTACTTC. Protein product: CASRTLGGEDYKTQYF. Full variable domain (remainder filled in from reference TRBV28 and TRBJ2-5): DVKVTQSSRYLVKRTGEKVFLECVQDMDHENMFWYRQDPGLGLRLIYFSYDVKMKEKGDIPEGYSVSREKKERFSLILESASTNQTSMYLCASRTLGGEDYKTQYFGPGTRLLVL.